This T cell receptor beta chain derives from a study of shared clonotypes between healthy human individuals. Study outcomes and limitations: Sampling covered nothing but blood. Tissue TCR repertoires likely differ from those found in blood.

Only in-frame clones appear in the TCRdb table, and some are missing; sequencing was by immunoSEQ multiplex PCR. The sample gives roughly 2.1 million clones, roughly 91% of which show up once; about 1.5% is in the top ten. Note on this clone: Antigen: not known. The same CDR3 can be traced to other DNA sequences in this sample.

With 1 base removed from V and 2 bases from J, the gap between germline ends came to 12 bases. This CDR3 is 15 amino acids long. Looked up from germline, CDR1 is SGHDN and CDR2 is FVKESK. CD45RO-negative, CCR7-positively selected cells formed the naive CD8 fraction, excluding terminally differentiated effector memory CD45RA+ cells. This chain connects TRBV14 to TRBJ2-7, with a possible D match to TRBD2 (6 bases). Sequencing used naive CD8+ T cells from PBMCs. The TCR was taken from a man between 18 and 35 years old in good health. Some clones in this sample may be carry-over from other donors' samples. CDR3 region: CASSQGPSGPYEQYF. As DNA, the CDR3 is TGTGCCAGCAGCCAAGGGCCCAGCGGGCCCTACGAGCAGTACTTC.